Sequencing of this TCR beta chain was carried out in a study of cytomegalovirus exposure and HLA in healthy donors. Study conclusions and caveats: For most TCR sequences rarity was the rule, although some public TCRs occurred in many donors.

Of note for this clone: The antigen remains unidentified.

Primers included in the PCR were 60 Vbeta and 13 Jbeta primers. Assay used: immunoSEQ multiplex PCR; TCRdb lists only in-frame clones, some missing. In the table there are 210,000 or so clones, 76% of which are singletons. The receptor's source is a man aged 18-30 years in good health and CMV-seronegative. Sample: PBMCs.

The CDR3 DNA follows: TGCAGCGTTGGGTTCTACAGGAACAATGAGCAGTTCTTC. It encodes CSVGFYRNNEQFF. The chain recombines TRBV29-1 with TRBJ2-1; a weak D match, TRBD1 (5 bases). The CDR3 has 13 residues. The V end lost 4 bases, the J end lost 5 bases, and 12 bases lay between the germline ends. Germline loops: CDR1 SQVTM, CDR2 ANQGSEA.